This is a list of T cell receptor beta chains from one sample in a study of CXCR3-negative and CXCR3-positive naive CD8 T cells. TCRdb reanalyzed the 5' RACE reads, giving one entry per CDR3 protein sequence and no DNA. The sample has roughly 61,000 distinct CDR3 sequences. The sample was naive CXCR3+ CD8+ T cells from blood. These receptors were obtained from a human donor in good health. Some clones in this sample may be carry-over from other donors' samples. Each CDR3 is given with its conserved first and last residue.

j_call	v_call	cdr3_aa
TRBJ1-2	TRBV4-3	CASSQDVSGGYTF
TRBJ2-1	TRBV7-2	CASSLGLYNEQFF
TRBJ2-1	TRBV20-1	CSANPFGGTYYNEQFF
TRBJ1-5	TRBV11-2	CASSVFGGLQPQHF
TRBJ1-5	TRBV6-2/TRBV6-3	CASRAPGQGVFSNQPQHF
TRBJ1-2	TRBV20-1	CSAREPRSHYGYTF
TRBJ2-3	TRBV15	CATSRDRGADGDTQYF
TRBJ2-5	TRBV29-1	CSVDLAGGGETQYF
TRBJ1-5	TRBV6-6	CASSNSRQAHQPQHF
TRBJ2-7	TRBV5-6	CASSLGGFKGEQYF
TRBJ2-5	TRBV7-9	CASRSTEGAGDQETQYF
TRBJ1-1	TRBV4-3	CASSQDSRGDSNTEAFF
TRBJ2-1	TRBV20-1	CSARGGASVGYNEQFF
TRBJ2-7	TRBV20-1	CSAYWGESYEQYF
TRBJ1-5	TRBV12-3/TRBV12-4	CASSSSIWTKTKQPQHF
TRBJ2-5	TRBV9	CASSVSYAGTRETQYF
TRBJ2-1	TRBV6-2/TRBV6-3	CASSYRDRDSYNEQFF
TRBJ2-3	TRBV6-1	CASRGVGTGERGSTDTQYF
TRBJ2-2	TRBV11-2	CASSLAGTGGLSGELFF
TRBJ1-1	TRBV6-6	CASSWGTEAFF
TRBJ2-3	TRBV12-3/TRBV12-4	CASSPHRGSTDTQYF
TRBJ1-1	TRBV24-1	CATSVSDTTEAFF
TRBJ2-7	TRBV6-2/TRBV6-3	CASSFETVPSYEQYF
TRBJ1-5	TRBV6-2/TRBV6-3	CASSNNRGAAQHF
TRBJ2-1	TRBV7-9	CASSRTGSEQFF
TRBJ2-7	TRBV29-1	CSVPAEGAYEQYF
TRBJ1-1	TRBV29-1	CSVEEGSGTEAFF
TRBJ1-5	TRBV15	CATTYQGGGNQSQHF
TRBJ1-2	TRBV14	CASSQEPVGAYGYTF
TRBJ2-2	TRBV29-1	CSVERRGDVTSNTGELFF
TRBJ1-3	TRBV15	CATSTGQEFSGNTIYF
TRBJ1-1	TRBV7-9	CASSLQGMNTEAFF
TRBJ1-6	TRBV12-3/TRBV12-4	CASRAGVAYNSPLHF
TRBJ2-5	TRBV7-8	CASSPWGLAGGQETQYF
TRBJ2-2	TRBV24-1	CPTGGPTDTGELFF
TRBJ2-1	TRBV6-2/TRBV6-3	CASSGTSWEQFF
TRBJ2-1	TRBV29-1	CSVARQGNSYNEQFF
TRBJ2-7	TRBV15	CATSRDPPPSGQGNYEQYF
TRBJ2-3	TRBV3-1	CASSPQGRGDTQYF
TRBJ2-2	TRBV28	CASNWAGELFF
TRBJ1-6	TRBV7-9	CASSLVGYSPLHF
TRBJ2-1	TRBV20-1	CSARATGLAFDEQFF
TRBJ2-5	TRBV12-3/TRBV12-4	CASSPLPLTSGVPETQYF
TRBJ1-6	TRBV7-6	CASSPPGTGGGSPLHF
TRBJ2-7	TRBV4-3	CASSPGPMYEQYF
TRBJ2-7	TRBV7-2	CASRVTGTGYYEQYF
TRBJ2-2	TRBV12-3/TRBV12-4	CASSLLNELALPLKENTGELFF
TRBJ2-7	TRBV12-3/TRBV12-4	CASSPEAGTGTYEQYF
TRBJ2-1	TRBV3-1	CASSQVGQYNEQFF
TRBJ2-7	TRBV28	CASTIAGGGYEQYF
TRBJ2-7	TRBV7-9	CASSSVLYEQYF
TRBJ2-7	TRBV2	CASSFELAGGTPAYEQYF
TRBJ1-5	TRBV15	CATSDEQGQPQHF
TRBJ2-7	TRBV7-2	CASTPGTGSYEQYF
TRBJ1-4	TRBV4-3	CASSQDPGLPEKLFF
TRBJ1-2	TRBV4-1	CASSQERAPTAYGYTF